This T cell receptor beta chain was sequenced during a study of Ad26.COV2.S vaccination and SARS-CoV-2 variants. Sequencing used immunoSEQ multiplex PCR; TCRdb keeps in-frame clones, though not all of them. The repertoire holds hundreds of thousands of clones, with around 89% as singletons. Treatment meaning: 15 to 20 received Ad26.COV2.S at low or high dose, single or two shots; several received placebo; per-sample allocation not given. Sampling took place 63 days after the first vaccine or placebo injection. V gave up 5 bases and J gave up 11 bases; unmatched junction bases: 11. There are 13 residues in the CDR3. Germline CDR1 reads SGHTA; CDR2 reads FQGNSA.

The material was peripheral blood, obtained in a trial of Ad26.COV2.S vaccine versus placebo. This chain uses TRBV7-2 with TRBJ1-1, with 7 bases that match TRBD1. The receptor was derived from a person between 18 and 65 years old who received the Ad26.COV2.S COVID-19 vaccine or a placebo. The CDR3 loop is CASSATWGQRAFF. CDR3 nucleotide sequence: TGTGCCAGCAGCGCAACTTGGGGACAGCGGGCTTTCTTT.